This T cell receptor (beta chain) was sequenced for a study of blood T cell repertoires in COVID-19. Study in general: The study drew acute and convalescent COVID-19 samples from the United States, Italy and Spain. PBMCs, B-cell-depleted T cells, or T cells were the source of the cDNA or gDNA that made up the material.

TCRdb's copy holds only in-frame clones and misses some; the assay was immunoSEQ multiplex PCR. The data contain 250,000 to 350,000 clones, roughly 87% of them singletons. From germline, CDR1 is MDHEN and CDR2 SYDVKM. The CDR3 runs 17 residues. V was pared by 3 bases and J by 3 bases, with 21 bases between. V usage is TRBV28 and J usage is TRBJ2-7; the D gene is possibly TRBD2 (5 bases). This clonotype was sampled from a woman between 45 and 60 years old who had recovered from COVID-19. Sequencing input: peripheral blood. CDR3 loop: CASSFKMDSTNHYEQYF. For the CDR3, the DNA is TGTGCCAGCAGTTTTAAGATGGACTCCACAAATCACTACGAGCAGTACTTC.